This T cell receptor (beta chain) was captured by sequencing in a study of post-analysis software for immune sequencing data. Overall study: The disease courses covered relapsing-remitting, secondary progressive and progressive-relapsing multiple sclerosis.

In regard to this clonotype: Its antigen is as yet unknown.

V gave up 2 bases and J gave up 8 bases, with 12 bases separating them. This CDR3 contains 13 residues. Germline loops: CDR1 SGHVS, CDR2 FQNEAQ. Built from TCR beta cDNA, the libraries had unique molecular identifiers in them. The T cell input of about 1 to 10 million gave approximately 500,000 cDNA molecules. TCRdb re-called the PCR reads through MiXCR, storing one row per CDR3 protein. This sample yields roughly 650,000 distinct CDR3 sequences, of which more than 50% are seen a single time; approximately 11% belongs to the top ten. Whole-study findings and limits: Same-batch preparations were strongly co-clustered by F measure. Those with multiple sclerosis, the patient group, showed significantly lower normalized Chao1 diversity than controls. The study found TRBV5-6, TRBV5-1 and TRBV20-1 among several TRBV segments more frequent in patients than controls.

The sequence came from a girl aged 2 to 10 with multiple sclerosis. This chain connects TRBV7-8 to TRBJ1-1; the D gene is possibly TRBD1 (5 bases). The sequencing sample was made of blood. CDR3: CASSLYHWGEAFF. CDR3 DNA sequence: TGTGCCAGCAGCTTATATCATTGGGGGGAAGCTTTCTTT.